The sequence of this T cell receptor (beta chain) was determined in a study of regulatory T cells in long-lasting Graves disease. Findings and limits, study-wide: Persistent patients shared more public clonotypes (2,741) than newly diagnosed patients (about 1,000).

Arm-PCR of CDR3 regions with iRepertoire HTBI primers generated TCR beta libraries. TCRdb itself ran the multiplex PCR reads through MiXCR, one entry per CDR3 protein. Altogether under 300,000 distinct CDR3 sequences are present, 18% being singletons, with the ten largest covering 14%. A few counts support this clonotype. Its cognate antigen is unknown. Sample time point: newly diagnosed GD, antithyroid drugs for less than 3 months. RNA isolated from PBMCs was used to make the TCR library. The patients were drawn from one endocrinology department in Xi'an, China. This sample was also put to use in a study of T cells in Graves' hyperthyroidism and ophthalmopathy. As reported in that work: Ophthalmopathy prediction by the model preceded onset by a median approximately six months.

The receptor's source is a woman between 25 and 40 years old with Graves disease. The specimen comprised peripheral blood mononuclear cells (PBMCs), sampled at new diagnosis, from a patient treated with antithyroid drugs.

CDR3 DNA: TGTGCCAGCAGCCCTAACGGGCGGGATCAGCCCCAGCATTTT. This codes for CASSPNGRDQPQHF. This chain joins TRBV6-1 and TRBJ1-5; D remains ambiguous. CDR1 is MNHNS, CDR2 SASEGT, per germline. The ends were cut back, 6 bases at V and 5 bases at J, with 14 bases in the middle. This CDR3 is 14 amino acids long.